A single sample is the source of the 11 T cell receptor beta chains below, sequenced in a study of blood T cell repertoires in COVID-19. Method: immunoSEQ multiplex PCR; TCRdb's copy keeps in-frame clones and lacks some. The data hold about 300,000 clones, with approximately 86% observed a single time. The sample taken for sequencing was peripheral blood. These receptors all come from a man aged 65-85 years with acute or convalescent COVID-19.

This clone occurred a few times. The CDR3 here is CASSPRQGTNSPLHF. Here the CDR3 DNA reads TGTGCCAGCAGCCCGCGACAGGGGACTAATTCACCCCTCCACTTT. The rearrangement joins TRBV9 to TRBJ1-6; TRBD1 agrees at 8 bases. Looked up from germline, CDR1 is SGDLS and CDR2 is YYNGEE. The CDR3 has 15 amino acids. V lost 4 bases and J lost 6; bases outside the gene matches: 6.

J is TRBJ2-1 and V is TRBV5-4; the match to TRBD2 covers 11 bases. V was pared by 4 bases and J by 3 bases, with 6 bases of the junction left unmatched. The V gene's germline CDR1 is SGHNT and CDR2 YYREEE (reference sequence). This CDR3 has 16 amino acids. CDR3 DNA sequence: TGTGCCAGCAGCCAGACTAGCGGGGTAATCTACAATGAGCAGTTCTTC. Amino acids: CASSQTSGVIYNEQFF.

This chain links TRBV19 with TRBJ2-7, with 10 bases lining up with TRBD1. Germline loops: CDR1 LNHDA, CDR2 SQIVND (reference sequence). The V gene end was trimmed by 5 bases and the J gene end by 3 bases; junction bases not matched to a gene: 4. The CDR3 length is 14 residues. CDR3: CASSGTGVNYEQYF. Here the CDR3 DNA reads TGTGCCAGTAGTGGGACAGGGGTGAACTACGAGCAGTACTTC.

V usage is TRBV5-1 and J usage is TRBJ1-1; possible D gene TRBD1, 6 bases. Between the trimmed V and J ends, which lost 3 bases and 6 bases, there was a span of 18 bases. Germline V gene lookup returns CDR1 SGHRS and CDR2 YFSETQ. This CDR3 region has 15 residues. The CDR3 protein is CASSSTTLKGAEAFF. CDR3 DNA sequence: TGCGCCAGCAGCTCGACAACCCTAAAGGGGGCTGAAGCTTTCTTT.

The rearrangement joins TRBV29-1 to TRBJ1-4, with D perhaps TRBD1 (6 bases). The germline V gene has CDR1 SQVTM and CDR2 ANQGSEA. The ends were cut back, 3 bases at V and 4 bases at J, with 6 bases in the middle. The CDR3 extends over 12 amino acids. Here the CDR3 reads CSVDRGNEKLFF. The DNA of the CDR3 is TGCAGCGTTGACAGGGGTAATGAAAAACTGTTTTTT.

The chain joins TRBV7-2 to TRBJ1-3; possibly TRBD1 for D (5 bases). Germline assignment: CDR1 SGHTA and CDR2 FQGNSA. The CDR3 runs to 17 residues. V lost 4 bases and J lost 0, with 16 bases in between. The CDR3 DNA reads TGTGCCAGCAGCTCCTTATCAGGGTCACGCTCTGGAAACACCATATATTTT. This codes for CASSSLSGSRSGNTIYF.

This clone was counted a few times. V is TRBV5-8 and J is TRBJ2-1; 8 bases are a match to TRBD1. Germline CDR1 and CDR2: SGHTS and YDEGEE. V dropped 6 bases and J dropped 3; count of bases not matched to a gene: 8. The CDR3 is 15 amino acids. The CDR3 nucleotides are TGTGCCAGCACTAGGAACAGGGGGTTCTACAATGAGCAGTTCTTC. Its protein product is CASTRNRGFYNEQFF. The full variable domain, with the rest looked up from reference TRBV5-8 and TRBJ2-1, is EAGVTQSPTHLIKTRGQQATLRCSPISGHTSVYWYQQALGLGLQFLLWYDEGEERNRGNFPPRFSGRQFPNYSSELNVNALELEDSALYLCASTRNRGFYNEQFFGPGTRLTVL.

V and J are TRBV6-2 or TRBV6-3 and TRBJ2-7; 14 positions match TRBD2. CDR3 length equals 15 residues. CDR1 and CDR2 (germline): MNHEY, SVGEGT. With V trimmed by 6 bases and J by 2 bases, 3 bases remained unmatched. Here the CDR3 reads CASSLTSGGAYEQYF. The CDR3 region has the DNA TGTGCCAGCAGCCTGACTAGCGGGGGGGCCTACGAGCAGTACTTC.

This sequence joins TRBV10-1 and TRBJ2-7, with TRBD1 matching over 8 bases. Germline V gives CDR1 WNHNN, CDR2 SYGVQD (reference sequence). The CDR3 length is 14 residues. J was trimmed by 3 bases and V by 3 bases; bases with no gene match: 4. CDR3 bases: TGCGCCAGCAGTGAATGGGACAGGTTCTACGAGCAGTACTTC. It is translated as CASSEWDRFYEQYF.

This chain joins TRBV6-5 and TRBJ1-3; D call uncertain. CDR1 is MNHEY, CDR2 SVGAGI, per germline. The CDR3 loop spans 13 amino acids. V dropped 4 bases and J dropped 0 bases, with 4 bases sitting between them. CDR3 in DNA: TGTGCCAGCAGTTTCAGCTCTGGAAACACCATATATTTT. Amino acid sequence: CASSFSSGNTIYF.

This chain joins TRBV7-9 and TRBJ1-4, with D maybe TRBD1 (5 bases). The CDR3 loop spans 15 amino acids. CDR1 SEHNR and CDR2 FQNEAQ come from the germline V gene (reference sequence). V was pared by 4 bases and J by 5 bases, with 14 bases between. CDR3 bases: TGTGCCAGCAGCTGGACAAATCGCGGAAATGAAAAACTGTTTTTT. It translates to CASSWTNRGNEKLFF.